The 27 T cell receptor beta chains below come from one sample, sequenced in a study of T cells in Graves' hyperthyroidism and ophthalmopathy. Using RNA transcripts as the source, TCR beta CDR3 regions were amplified. Initially, a first-round RT-PCR of the TCR CDR3 employed the HTBI primer set. TCRdb re-called the multiplex PCR reads through MiXCR, storing one row per CDR3 protein. The table lists 200,000 to 250,000 distinct CDR3 sequences, around 15% of them singletons, with less than 35% in the top ten. The sequenced sample was blood. The receptors were gathered from a woman aged 18 to 35 with Graves' ophthalmopathy.

This clonotype was detected ten times or more. This chain uses TRBV6-1 with TRBJ2-4, with D possibly TRBD2 on 6 matching bases. The germline V and J ends were trimmed by 5 bases and 1 base, with 12 bases remaining between them. The CDR3 runs 15 residues. Germline V gene data show CDR1 as MNHNS and CDR2 as SASEGT. CDR3: CASSPPGRAKNIQYF. CDR3 DNA: TGTGCCAGCAGTCCCCCAGGGAGGGCCAAAAACATTCAGTACTTC.

There are many counts of this clonotype. The chain links TRBV4-1 to TRBJ2-1, with 9 bases matching TRBD2. Per the germline V gene, CDR1 is MGHRA and CDR2 is YSYEKL. Unmatched junction bases numbered 4, after V lost 0 bases and J lost 4 bases. This CDR3 is 16 amino acids long. The CDR3 bases are TGCGCCAGCAGCCAAGATCCTAGCGGGGTATACAATGAGCAGTTCTTC. Protein product: CASSQDPSGVYNEQFF.

This clonotype appeared many times. The J gene is TRBJ2-3, the V gene TRBV2; D perhaps matches TRBD2 (6 bases). V was shortened by 5 bases and J by 4 bases, with 10 bases between the two germline ends. Germline values: CDR1 SNHLY, CDR2 FYNNEI. The CDR3 has 13 residues. CDR3 in amino acids: CASSIGTPDTQYF. CDR3 DNA sequence: TGTGCCAGCAGTATCGGGACTCCAGATACGCAGTATTTT.

This chain's CDR3 is CASSQPDNSPLHF. Written as DNA, the CDR3 is TGCGCCAGCAGCCAACCGGACAATTCACCCCTCCACTTT. The chain combines TRBV4-1 with TRBJ1-6; no definite D call. The germline gives CDR1 MGHRA, CDR2 YSYEKL. Trimming cost V 2 bases and J 7 bases, with 6 bases left between them. The CDR3 length is 13 residues.

This clonotype has a count of ten or more. The rearrangement joins TRBV3-1 to TRBJ1-1, with 7 bases identical to TRBD1. The CDR3 has 14 residues. Germline values: CDR1 LGHDT, CDR2 YNNKEL (reference sequence). The V gene end was trimmed by 2 bases and the J gene end by 2 bases; junction bases not matched to a gene: 2. CDR3 sequence reads: CASSQYRGNTEAFF. In DNA form, the CDR3 reads TGTGCCAGCAGCCAATACAGGGGTAACACTGAAGCTTTCTTT.

This clonotype was seen many times. The V and J genes are TRBV30 and TRBJ2-2, with D hard to call. CDR1 is GTSNPN, CDR2 SVGIG, per germline (reference sequence). The CDR3 consists of 11 residues. The V end was cut by 3 bases, the J end by 9 bases, with 8 bases between. CDR3 amino acids: CAWSSTRELFF. The CDR3 nucleotides are TGTGCCTGGAGCAGTACCCGGGAGCTGTTTTTT.

This clonotype has ten or more counts. The DNA of the CDR3 is TGTGCCAGCAGCAACACACCCCCCGGGGTCATCCTCGGCACAGATACGCAGTATTTT. It translates to CASSNTPPGVILGTDTQYF. The chain uses TRBV12-3 or TRBV12-4 and TRBJ2-3; weak D call: TRBD2 (5 bases). This CDR3 contains 19 residues. V dropped 6 bases and J dropped 1 base, with 26 bases sitting between them.

This clonotype was counted between two and nine times. The chain's CDR3 is CASSVGQGKLTDTQYF. The CDR3 coding sequence is TGTGCCAGCAGCGTAGGGCAGGGTAAACTCACAGATACGCAGTATTTT. This chain links TRBV9 with TRBJ2-3, with D tentatively TRBD1 (5 bases). This CDR3 region has 16 residues. The V end was cut by 0 bases, the J end by 2 bases, with 13 bases between. Germline V gene sequence: CDR1 SGDLS, CDR2 YYNGEE. Full variable domain (rest looked up from reference TRBV9 and TRBJ2-3): DSGVTQTPKHLITATGQRVTLRCSPRSGDLSVYWYQQSLDQGLQFLIQYYNGEERAKGNILERFSAQQFPDLHSELNLSSLELGDSALYFCASSVGQGKLTDTQYFGPGTRLTVL.

On this clonotype itself: A read error may be the cause here, since a much bigger clone is one base away. This chain joins TRBV12-5 and TRBJ2-2, with D perhaps TRBD2 (6 bases). CDR3 length: 12 residues. Germline CDR1 reads LGHNT; CDR2 reads FRNRAP. The CDR3 protein is CASGLPPGGLFF. The CDR3 nucleotides read TGTGCTAGTGGCCTACCTCCCGGGGGGCTGTTTTTT.

Here the CDR3 DNA reads TGTGCCTGGACCTCCGGGACAGGTGAAGCTTTCTTT. It yields the protein CAWTSGTGEAFF. V usage is TRBV30 and J usage is TRBJ1-1; 8 positions match TRBD1. CDR3 length: 12 residues. The germline CDR1 and CDR2 sequences are GTSNPN and SVGIG (reference sequence). V lost 4 bases, J lost 7 bases, and 5 bases stayed unmatched.

This clonotype was observed many times. This sequence joins TRBV7-8 and TRBJ1-3; maybe TRBD1 (6 bases). CDR3 length: 16 amino acids. Trimming removed 5 bases from V and 2 bases from J, with 16 bases in between. Germline CDR1 and CDR2: SGHVS and FQNEAQ. The CDR3 DNA reads as TGTGCCAGCAGCCTAGGGGGGGCAGGGGCTGGAAACACCATATATTTT. As protein: CASSLGGAGAGNTIYF. Complete variable domain (other parts from reference TRBV7-8 and TRBJ1-3): GAGVSQSPRYKVAKRGQDVALRCDPISGHVSLFWYQQALGQGPEFLTYFQNEAQLDKSGLPSDRFFAERPEGSVSTLKIQRTQQEDSAVYLCASSLGGAGAGNTIYFGEGSWLTVV.

This clonotype was recorded many times. V usage is TRBV20-1 and J usage is TRBJ2-2, with 8 nucleotides matching TRBD2. Unmatched junction bases numbered 5, after V lost 0 bases and J lost 2 bases. CDR1 is DFQATT and CDR2 is SNEGSKA in the germline V gene (reference sequence). This CDR3 comprises 16 residues. In DNA, the CDR3 is TGCAGTGCTAGAGATGTGGCGGGGGGAAACACCGGGGAGCTGTTTTTT. This translates into CSARDVAGGNTGELFF.

J is TRBJ1-1 and V is TRBV28, with D possibly being TRBD1 (5 bases). This CDR3 has 14 amino acids. The germline V gene has CDR1 MDHEN and CDR2 SYDVKM. Trimming left V 2 bases short and J 2 bases short, with 9 bases between. This chain's CDR3 is CASSLEGINTEAFF. In nucleotides, the CDR3 is TGTGCCAGCAGTTTAGAGGGGATAAACACTGAAGCTTTCTTT.

This clonotype has at least ten counts. The V gene is TRBV5-4, the J gene TRBJ2-3; no reliable D call. Germline values: CDR1 SGHNT, CDR2 YYREEE (reference sequence). V shed 5 bases and J shed 0 bases, with 7 bases lying between them. The length of the CDR3 is 13 residues. The CDR3 region is CASRKTSTDTQYF. In DNA form, the CDR3 reads TGTGCCAGCAGGAAGACTAGCACAGATACGCAGTATTTT.

This clonotype was seen only a few times. The chain joins TRBV14 to TRBJ1-3; 7 nucleotides align to TRBD1. Germline loops: CDR1 SGHDN, CDR2 FVKESK. Trimming took 4 bases from V and 7 from J; bases not matched to a gene: 4. The CDR3 spans 13 residues. CDR3 DNA sequence: TGTGCCAGCAGCCGCCAAGGGGGCAACACCATATATTTT. Its translation is CASSRQGGNTIYF. The full variable domain, rest sourced from reference TRBV14 and TRBJ1-3, is EAGVTQFPSHSVIEKGQTVTLRCDPISGHDNLYWYRRVMGKEIKFLLHFVKESKQDESGMPNNRFLAERTGGTYSTLKVQPAELEDSGVYFCASSRQGGNTIYFGEGSWLTVV.

This clonotype was seen many times. CDR3 sequence: CASSQEGRNPEAFF. The CDR3 region has the DNA TGCGCCAGCAGCCAAGAAGGGAGGAATCCTGAAGCTTTCTTT. The rearrangement joins TRBV4-1 to TRBJ1-1; D is unclear. The CDR3 is made up of 14 amino acids. Germline loops: CDR1 MGHRA, CDR2 YSYEKL. The V end was cut by 0 bases, the J end by 6 bases, with 11 bases between.

The sample holds many counts of this clonotype. J is TRBJ2-2 and V is TRBV12-3 or TRBV12-4, with 11 bases aligning to TRBD2. With 5 bases clipped from V and 0 bases from J, the junction kept 11 bases outside the gene matches. CDR3 length: 19 residues. CDR3 loop: CASSAAGGLAETNTGELFF. Here the CDR3 DNA reads TGTGCCAGCAGTGCCGCCGGGGGACTAGCGGAAACGAACACCGGGGAGCTGTTTTTT.

This chain uses TRBV5-4 with TRBJ2-1, with TRBD2 matching 12 bases. V lost 4 bases and J lost 1; bases outside the gene matches: 6. Looked up from germline, CDR1 is SGHNT and CDR2 is YYREEE (reference sequence). This CDR3 region has 17 residues. The CDR3 region is CASSVDTSGRSYNEQFF. The CDR3, as DNA: TGTGCCAGCAGCGTTGATACTAGCGGGAGGTCCTACAATGAGCAGTTCTTC.

This clonotype was recorded many times. The gene calls are TRBV12-3 or TRBV12-4 and TRBJ2-5; 15 bases match TRBD2. The CDR3 consists of 16 residues. The V gene end was trimmed by 6 bases and the J gene end by 6 bases; junction bases not matched to a gene: 8. The CDR3 protein is CASRTLGTSGGKTQYF. DNA of the CDR3: TGTGCCAGCAGAACGCTCGGGACTAGCGGGGGGAAGACCCAGTACTTC.

This clonotype was seen at least ten times. This rearrangement joins TRBV5-1 to TRBJ2-2; TRBD2 aligns across 9 bases. The V gene end was trimmed by 1 base and the J gene end by 11 bases; junction bases not matched to a gene: 12. From germline, CDR1 is SGHRS and CDR2 YFSETQ. The CDR3 is 16 amino acids. The CDR3 protein is CASSLIAGEPPSELFF. CDR3 DNA sequence: TGCGCCAGCAGCTTGATAGCGGGGGAGCCTCCGAGCGAGCTGTTTTTT.

At least ten counts were recorded for this clonotype. The CDR3 is CATSDSTFGYGYTF. CDR3 DNA sequence: TGTGCCACCAGTGATTCGACCTTTGGGTATGGCTACACCTTC. The J gene is TRBJ1-2, the V gene TRBV24-1; no reliable D call. V lost 2 bases to trimming and J lost 5 bases, with 11 bases between them. The length of the CDR3 is 14 residues. Germline values: CDR1 KGHDR, CDR2 SFDVKD.

This clonotype was recorded many times. The gene calls are TRBV28 and TRBJ2-1, with 13 bases aligning to TRBD2. Per the germline V gene, CDR1 is MDHEN and CDR2 is SYDVKM. The trim removed 5 bases at V and 8 bases at J, leaving 9 bases unmatched. This CDR3 spans 16 amino acids. As DNA, the CDR3 is TGTGCCAGCAGTCTACTACTAGCGGGGGGGGTCGATGAGCAGTTCTTC. This codes for CASSLLLAGGVDEQFF.

Many counts were recorded for this clonotype. The chain employs TRBV20-1 and TRBJ2-1; 14 bases map to TRBD2. Germline lookup yields CDR1 DFQATT and CDR2 SNEGSKA (reference sequence). The CDR3 totals 15 residues. The V and J ends lost 6 bases and 8 bases, in that order; junction bases with no gene match: 9. The chain's CDR3 is CSAPEGTSGSHEQFF. The CDR3 DNA reads as TGCAGTGCCCCCGAGGGGACTAGCGGGAGCCATGAGCAGTTCTTC.

This clonotype came up many times. The V and J genes are TRBV20-1 and TRBJ2-5; 8 nucleotides match TRBD1. The CDR3 covers 13 residues. The V segment lost 6 bases and the J segment 2 bases; nucleotides outside the gene matches: 5. The V gene's germline CDR1 is DFQATT and CDR2 SNEGSKA (reference sequence). The CDR3 spells CSASGQAQETQYF. CDR3 coding DNA: TGCAGTGCCTCGGGACAGGCACAAGAGACCCAGTACTTC.

V is TRBV10-2 and J is TRBJ2-5; maybe TRBD2 (6 bases). This CDR3 contains 16 residues. Trimming stripped 0 bases from V and 1 base from J, with 12 bases between. Germline CDR1 WSHSY, CDR2 SAAADI. The CDR3 DNA reads TGCGCCAGCAGTGAGTCGAAGAATAGCGGCCAAGAGACCCAGTACTTC. This sequence encodes CASSESKNSGQETQYF.

The V call is TRBV28, the J call TRBJ2-1; 12 nucleotides agree with TRBD1. The CDR3 has 15 amino acids. The junction had 7 bases not matched to a gene; V was cut back by 4 bases and J by 9 bases. Germline assignment: CDR1 MDHEN and CDR2 SYDVKM. The CDR3 is CASSSLGTGGGEQFF. The CDR3 nucleotides are TGTGCCAGCAGTTCTCTCGGGACAGGGGGCGGTGAGCAGTTCTTC.

This clonotype was detected ten times or more. The chain joins TRBV6-2 or TRBV6-3 to TRBJ2-1; the D gene is possibly TRBD2 (6 bases). CDR3 size: 12 residues. V lost 5 bases, J lost 5 bases, and 7 bases lay in between. Germline loops: CDR1 MNHEY, CDR2 SVGEGT. DNA for the CDR3: TGTGCCAGCAGTCGACTAGACAATGAGCAGTTCTTC. Its protein is CASSRLDNEQFF.